The 26 T cell receptor beta chains below were found in one sample sequenced in a study of T cells in Graves' hyperthyroidism and ophthalmopathy. RNA transcripts yielded amplified TCR beta CDR3 regions. First-round RT-PCR with HTBI primers amplified the TCR CDR3 region. TCRdb fed the multiplex PCR reads into MiXCR, producing one record per CDR3 protein. This sample yields about 520,000 distinct CDR3 sequences, of which 20% are seen a single time; more than 20% belongs to the top ten. The source material was blood. Source of these receptors: a young man with Graves' hyperthyroidism.

The chain is built from TRBV9 and TRBJ2-2; no firm D call. The CDR3 is made up of 16 amino acids. Looked up from germline, CDR1 is SGDLS and CDR2 is YYNGEE. Trimming pared 0 bases from V and 5 bases from J, leaving 14 bases between. The CDR3 here is CASSVASIRGTGELFF. The CDR3 DNA reads TGTGCCAGCAGCGTAGCTAGTATAAGAGGAACCGGGGAGCTGTTTTTT.

This rearrangement joins TRBV25-1 to TRBJ2-7, with D tentatively TRBD1 (5 bases). Germline CDR1 MGHDK, CDR2 SYGVNS. This CDR3 region has 13 residues. With 5 bases removed from V and 6 bases from J, the gap between germline ends came to 14 bases. The CDR3 DNA reads TGTGCCAGCAGTTCCGGACAAGTCGGCGAGCAGTACTTC. The encoded protein is CASSSGQVGEQYF.

This clonotype has more than one count but fewer than ten. The chain couples TRBV4-1 to TRBJ2-2; D may be TRBD1 or TRBD2 (6 bases each). This CDR3 has 15 amino acids. Trimming took off 0 bases at V and 6 bases at J, with 11 bases between the two ends. The germline gives CDR1 MGHRA, CDR2 YSYEKL. The CDR3, as DNA: TGCGCCAGCAGCCAAGATCCGGGGGCCGCCGGGGAGCTGTTTTTT. Translated: CASSQDPGAAGELFF.

Many counts were recorded for this clonotype. The CDR3 DNA reads TGTGCCAGCAGCGGTATAGATACGCAGTATTTT. Translation gives CASSGIDTQYF. The chain has TRBV9 and TRBJ2-3; D is unresolved. V gave up 3 bases and J gave up 5 bases, with 4 bases separating them. From germline, CDR1 is SGDLS and CDR2 YYNGEE. The length of the CDR3 is 11 residues.

This clonotype came up many times. V gene TRBV19 combines with J gene TRBJ1-5; D remains ambiguous. This CDR3 is 13 amino acids long. The V gene's germline CDR1 is LNHDA and CDR2 SQIVND (reference sequence). Trimming shortened V by 1 base and J by 7 bases, and 8 bases separated the two germline ends. The CDR3 DNA follows: TGTGCCAGTAGTATAGCAAGAAGCCAGCCCCAGCATTTT. Translating it yields CASSIARSQPQHF.

The CDR3 region has the DNA TGCAGTGCTAGAGGGGCAGGGGGAAACATTCAGTACTTC. Protein: CSARGAGGNIQYF. This chain links TRBV20-1 with TRBJ2-4; 7 bases are a match to TRBD1. The length of the CDR3 is 13 residues. V lost 1 base to trimming and J lost 6 bases; unmatched junction nucleotides: 3. Germline V gene sequence: CDR1 DFQATT, CDR2 SNEGSKA (reference sequence).

The table lists this clonotype with many counts. This chain joins TRBV27 and TRBJ2-5; D not resolved. The CDR3 extends over 13 amino acids. Trimming pared 4 bases from V and 3 bases from J, leaving 9 bases between. Germline-derived CDR1 and CDR2 are MNHEY and SMNVEV (reference sequence). CDR3 DNA: TGTGCCAGCAGTTATACAGCAAAAGAGACCCAGTACTTC. Encoded protein: CASSYTAKETQYF.

This clonotype was picked up many times. The chain carries TRBV6-5 and TRBJ1-1; no definite D call. The CDR3 extends over 15 amino acids. The V and J ends lost 2 bases and 5 bases respectively, with 15 bases between them. Germline V gives CDR1 MNHEY, CDR2 SVGAGI. CDR3 in amino acids: CASSYTPGGETEAFF. The CDR3 coding sequence is TGTGCCAGCAGTTACACCCCGGGCGGAGAGACTGAAGCTTTCTTT.

This clonotype has only a few counts. The DNA of the CDR3 is TGTGCCAGCAGCTTGAGGGGTTCTCGCTATGGCTACACCTTC. Translated: CASSLRGSRYGYTF. The V gene is TRBV7-2, the J gene TRBJ1-2; weak D call: TRBD1 (5 bases). Looked up from germline, CDR1 is SGHTA and CDR2 is FQGNSA. The V end lost 3 bases, the J end lost 4 bases, and 12 bases lay between the germline ends. The CDR3 runs to 14 residues.

The chain combines TRBV12-3 or TRBV12-4 with TRBJ1-2; the match to TRBD1 covers 7 bases. Losses at the gene ends were 8 bases for V and 5 bases for J; bases not matched to a gene: 11. The CDR3 contains 14 residues. Here the CDR3 DNA reads TGTGCCAGCTCCATGAAGGGGGCGAGGTATGGCTACACCTTC. This codes for CASSMKGARYGYTF.

There are a few counts of this clonotype. A much larger clone sits a single nucleotide away, making a read error possible. This likely comes from a read error, as the CDR3 has no conserved phenylalanine or tryptophan at its end. The V call is TRBV12-3 or TRBV12-4, the J call TRBJ2-7; D call uncertain. The CDR3 extends over 11 amino acids. Trimming took off 5 bases at V and 7 bases at J, with 9 bases between the two ends. The CDR3 loop is CASSLHGEQYL. The DNA of the CDR3 is TGTGCCAGCAGTCTACATGGGGAGCAGTACCTC.

V usage is TRBV29-1 and J usage is TRBJ2-7; D not resolved. Germline CDR1 SQVTM, CDR2 ANQGSEA. Trimming removed 0 bases from V and 2 bases from J, with 5 bases in between. The CDR3 loop spans 12 amino acids. The CDR3 sequence is CSVEESTYEQYF. CDR3 nucleotide sequence: TGCAGCGTTGAAGAAAGCACCTACGAGCAGTACTTC.

This clonotype was picked up a small number of times. The chain is built from TRBV19 and TRBJ2-7; D is unresolved. Germline lookup yields CDR1 LNHDA and CDR2 SQIVND (reference sequence). The CDR3 covers 13 residues. Trimming removed 1 base from V and 4 bases from J, with 8 bases in between. CDR3: CASSIAGEYEQYF. Here the CDR3 DNA reads TGTGCCAGTAGTATAGCGGGCGAATACGAGCAGTACTTC.

This clonotype has at least ten counts. This chain links TRBV6-1 with TRBJ1-1; D is ambiguous. V was trimmed by 3 bases and J by 1 base, leaving 3 bases between them. The CDR3 totals 12 residues. Germline values: CDR1 MNHNS, CDR2 SASEGT. The DNA for the CDR3 is TGTGCCAGCAGTGACCGGAACACTGAAGCTTTCTTT. The encoded protein is CASSDRNTEAFF.

This clonotype appeared a few times. The chain employs TRBV12-3 or TRBV12-4 and TRBJ1-2; a possible D gene is TRBD1 (6 bases). The CDR3 is 13 residues long. V lost 1 base and J lost 8, with 11 bases in between. The CDR3 region has the DNA TGTGCCAGCAGTTTAGGGGGGGCAATCGGCTACACCTTC. This encodes CASSLGGAIGYTF.

Only a few counts were recorded for this clonotype. CDR3 nucleotides: TGCGCCAGCAGGGAGCGACCGAGGGGGGAGATTGGCTACACCTTC. Translation gives CASRERPRGEIGYTF. The V and J genes are TRBV4-1 and TRBJ1-2; weak D call: TRBD1 (6 bases). This CDR3 comprises 15 residues. V dropped 6 bases and J dropped 7 bases, with 21 bases sitting between them. Looked up from germline, CDR1 is MGHRA and CDR2 is YSYEKL.

This clonotype was recorded many times. This rearrangement joins TRBV27 to TRBJ2-7, with D perhaps matching TRBD1 (5 bases). The CDR3 length is 13 residues. Germline assignment: CDR1 MNHEY and CDR2 SMNVEV (reference sequence). The germline V and J ends were trimmed by 9 bases and 3 bases, with 15 bases remaining between them. CDR3 protein: CASSQGRVYEQYF. CDR3 nucleotides: TGTGCCAGTTCCCAGGGTAGGGTCTACGAGCAGTACTTC.

This clonotype has at least ten counts. V usage is TRBV20-1 and J usage is TRBJ1-2; D gene uncertain. Per germline, CDR1 DFQATT and CDR2 SNEGSKA (reference sequence). CDR3 length: 9 residues. The CDR3 coding sequence is TGCGAAACTAACTATGGCTACACCTTC. Its translation is CETNYGYTF.

V gene TRBV4-1 combines with J gene TRBJ1-2; TRBD1 matches at 9 bases. CDR1 and CDR2 (germline): MGHRA, YSYEKL. The CDR3 is 13 residues long. After removal of 4 bases from V and 14 bases from J, the junction contained 11 bases not matched to a gene. The CDR3 region has the DNA TGCGCCAGCAGCCTCTCCGGGACAGGGCGGTTAACCTTC. It specifies CASSLSGTGRLTF.

CDR3 DNA: TGTGCCAGTAGTCGGGCTGCGACTAGCGGAGCCAAAAACATTCAGTACTTC. Translation gives CASSRAATSGAKNIQYF. The chain uses TRBV19 and TRBJ2-4; TRBD2 aligns across 9 bases. The CDR3 covers 17 residues. V was clipped by 5 bases and J by 0 bases; unmatched bases: 8. Per the germline V gene, CDR1 is LNHDA and CDR2 is SQIVND (reference sequence).

The V gene is TRBV4-1, the J gene TRBJ1-1; 7 bases line up with TRBD1. Unmatched junction bases numbered 11, after V lost 4 bases and J lost 9 bases. Germline values: CDR1 MGHRA, CDR2 YSYEKL. The CDR3 totals 14 residues. The CDR3 DNA follows: TGCGCCAGCAGCCCCCCACCGGCAGGGGGGAAAGCTTTCTTT. Translation: CASSPPPAGGKAFF.

In this sample, this clonotype turned up a few times. This chain uses TRBV11-1 with TRBJ2-2; D call uncertain. The V and J ends lost 7 bases and 6 bases respectively, with 21 bases between them. Looked up from germline, CDR1 is SGHAT and CDR2 is FQDESV (reference sequence). CDR3 length: 16 amino acids. The CDR3: CASTFGPQPLSGELFF. The DNA of the CDR3 is TGTGCCAGCACCTTCGGGCCCCAACCCCTTTCCGGGGAGCTGTTTTTT. Full variable domain (missing parts from reference TRBV11-1 and TRBJ2-2): EAEVAQSPRYKITEKSQAVAFWCDPISGHATLYWYRQILGQGPELLVQFQDESVVDDSQLPKDRFSAERLKGVDSTLKIQPAELGDSAMYLCASTFGPQPLSGELFFGEGSRLTVL.

The J gene is TRBJ2-7, the V gene TRBV28; D uncertain. This CDR3 is built from 11 residues. Per the germline V gene, CDR1 is MDHEN and CDR2 is SYDVKM. Trimming cost V 8 bases and J 1 base, with 6 bases left between them. In DNA form, the CDR3 reads TGTGCCAGCGGATTATCCTACGAGCAGTACTTC. This sequence encodes CASGLSYEQYF. Drawing the rest from reference TRBV28 and TRBJ2-7, the complete variable domain is DVKVTQSSRYLVKRTGEKVFLECVQDMDHENMFWYRQDPGLGLRLIYFSYDVKMKEKGDIPEGYSVSREKKERFSLILESASTNQTSMYLCASGLSYEQYFGPGTRLTVT.

In the case of this clonotype: This may be a read error: a much more frequent sequence differs by one nucleotide. Without the conserved terminal phenylalanine or tryptophan, this CDR3 likely stems from a read error. V and J are TRBV4-1 and TRBJ1-1; the D gene is possibly TRBD1 (5 bases). CDR1 MGHRA and CDR2 YSYEKL come from the germline V gene. CDR3 length: 15 residues. V was shortened by 1 base and J by 1 base, with 10 bases between the two germline ends. As DNA, the CDR3 is TGCGCCAGCAGCCAAGTACGGGGGGGGAACACTGAAGCTTTCTTG. Protein product: CASSQVRGGNTEAFL.

V usage is TRBV18 and J usage is TRBJ1-1; D gene ambiguous. The CDR3 is made up of 15 amino acids. Germline-derived CDR1 and CDR2 are KGHSH and LQKENI. Trimming took off 2 bases at V and 3 bases at J, with 13 bases between the two ends. CDR3 sequence: CASSPTLLGDTEAFF. The CDR3 bases are TGTGCCAGCTCACCAACGTTACTGGGCGACACTGAAGCTTTCTTT.

The chain links TRBV11-2 to TRBJ2-7; the match to TRBD2 covers 15 bases. After removal of 3 bases from V and 3 bases from J, the junction contained 12 bases not matched to a gene. CDR1 and CDR2 from the germline V gene are SGHAT and FQNNGV. The CDR3 totals 19 residues. In DNA, the CDR3 is TGTGCCAGCAGCTTTATCCCCCCAGGACTAGCGGGGGGGATCTACGAGCAGTACTTC. Encoded protein: CASSFIPPGLAGGIYEQYF.